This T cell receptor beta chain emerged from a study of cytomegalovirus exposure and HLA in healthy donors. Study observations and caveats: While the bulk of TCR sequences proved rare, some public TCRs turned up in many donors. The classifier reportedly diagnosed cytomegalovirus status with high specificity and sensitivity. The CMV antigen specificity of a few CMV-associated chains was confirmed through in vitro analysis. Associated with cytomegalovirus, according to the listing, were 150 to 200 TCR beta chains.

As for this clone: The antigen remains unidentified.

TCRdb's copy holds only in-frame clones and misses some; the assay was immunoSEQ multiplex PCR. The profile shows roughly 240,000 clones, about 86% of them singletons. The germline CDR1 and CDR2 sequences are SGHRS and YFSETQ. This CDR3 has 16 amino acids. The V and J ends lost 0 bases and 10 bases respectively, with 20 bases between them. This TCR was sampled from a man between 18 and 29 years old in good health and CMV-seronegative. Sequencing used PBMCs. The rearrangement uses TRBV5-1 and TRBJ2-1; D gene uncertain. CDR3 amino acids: CASSLGSMPPPREQFF. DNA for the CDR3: TGCGCCAGCAGCTTGGGGAGCATGCCTCCCCCAAGGGAGCAGTTCTTC. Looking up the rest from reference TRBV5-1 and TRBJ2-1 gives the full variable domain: KAGVTQTPRYLIKTRGQQVTLSCSPISGHRSVSWYQQTPGQGLQFLFEYFSETQRNKGNFPGRFSGRQFSNSRSEMNVSTLELGDSALYLCASSLGSMPPPREQFFGPGTRLTVL.